This T cell receptor (beta chain) was identified in a study of regulatory T cells in long-lasting Graves disease. This clonotype was counted many times. The authors built TCR beta libraries using iRepertoire HTBI primers and Arm-PCR of CDR3 regions. MiXCR, run by TCRdb on the multiplex PCR reads, gives a single entry per CDR3 protein. The table has around 460,000 distinct CDR3 sequences, 13% to 15% seen once. The V segment lost 6 bases and the J segment 9 bases; nucleotides outside the gene matches: 5. This CDR3 is 12 amino acids long. The germline V gene has CDR1 SNHLY and CDR2 FYNNEI. Time point meaning: newly diagnosed GD, antithyroid drugs for less than 3 months. RNA extracted from PBMCs served as the sequencing template. These data also featured in a second study, about T cells in Graves' hyperthyroidism and ophthalmopathy.

This material consisted of peripheral blood mononuclear cells (PBMCs), taken at new diagnosis, from a patient treated with antithyroid drugs. The chain recombines TRBV2 with TRBJ2-1, with 7 bases identical to TRBD2. This TCR derives from a woman aged 45-59 years with Graves disease. CDR3 nucleotide sequence: TGTGCCAGCAGAGGACTAGGGCGTGAGCAGTTCTTC. This sequence encodes CASRGLGREQFF.